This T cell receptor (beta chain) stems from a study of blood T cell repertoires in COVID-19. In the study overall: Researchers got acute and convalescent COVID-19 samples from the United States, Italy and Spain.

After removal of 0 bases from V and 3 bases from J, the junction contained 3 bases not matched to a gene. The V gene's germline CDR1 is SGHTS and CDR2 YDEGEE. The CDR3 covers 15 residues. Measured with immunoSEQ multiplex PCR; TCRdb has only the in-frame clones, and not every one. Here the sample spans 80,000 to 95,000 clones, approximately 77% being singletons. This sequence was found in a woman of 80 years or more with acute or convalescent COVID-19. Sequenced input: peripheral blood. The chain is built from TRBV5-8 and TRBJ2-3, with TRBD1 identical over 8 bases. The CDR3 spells CASSLGDRITDTQYF. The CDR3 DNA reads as TGTGCCAGCAGCTTGGGGGACAGGATTACAGATACGCAGTATTTT.